Listed below are T cell receptor beta chains from one sample, sequenced in a study of blood T cell repertoires in COVID-19. TCRdb's table, derived via immunoSEQ multiplex PCR, lists solely in-frame clones and lacks some. Of fewer than 200,000 clones listed, approximately 85% are singletons. Source material: peripheral blood. The receptors were sampled from a man aged 60 to 69 who had recovered from COVID-19. The CDR3 runs from the conserved cysteine through the conserved F or W. The order of the fields is V gene, D gene, J gene, CDR3 length, clone size, CDR3 DNA, CDR3 protein. The D gene is left open where the match is weak. Not every row has a clone size; where given, it reads once, few, many or a size class.

v_call: TRBV9; d_call: TRBD2; j_call: TRBJ2-1; cdr3_length: 17; clone_size: once; cdr3_nt: TGTGCCAGCAGCTCCCCAGGTGGACTAGTCGAGGGGAATGAGCAGTTCTTC; cdr3_aa: CASSSPGGLVEGNEQFF
v_call: TRBV9; d_call: TRBD1; j_call: TRBJ2-1; cdr3_length: 13; clone_size: .; cdr3_nt: TGTGCCAGCAGCTTCGACAGGGACCTTGAGCAGTTCTTC; cdr3_aa: CASSFDRDLEQFF
v_call: TRBV5-1; d_call: TRBD2; j_call: TRBJ2-3; cdr3_length: 17; clone_size: .; cdr3_nt: TGCGCCAGCAGCTTAACACTTACTAGCGGGGTTACAGATACGCAGTATTTT; cdr3_aa: CASSLTLTSGVTDTQYF
v_call: TRBV6-4; d_call: TRBD2; j_call: TRBJ2-3; cdr3_length: 15; clone_size: .; cdr3_nt: TGTGCCAGCAGTGCGACTAGCGGGGGCACAGATACGCAGTATTTT; cdr3_aa: CASSATSGGTDTQYF
v_call: TRBV9; d_call: .; j_call: TRBJ2-5; cdr3_length: 16; clone_size: .; cdr3_nt: TGTGCCAGCAGCGCGGCTTCAGGGATTGCCCAAGAGACCCAGTACTTC; cdr3_aa: CASSAASGIAQETQYF
v_call: TRBV19; d_call: TRBD1; j_call: TRBJ1-1; cdr3_length: 12; clone_size: .; cdr3_nt: TGTGCCAGTAGTCGGCAGGGGGTAGATGCTTTCTTT; cdr3_aa: CASSRQGVDAFF
v_call: TRBV19; d_call: TRBD1; j_call: TRBJ1-2; cdr3_length: 15; clone_size: .; cdr3_nt: TGTGCCAGTAGTCCCGAAATCGACAGGGCCTATGGCTACACCTTC; cdr3_aa: CASSPEIDRAYGYTF
v_call: TRBV30; d_call: .; j_call: TRBJ2-1; cdr3_length: 13; clone_size: once; cdr3_nt: TGTGCCTGGAGTGTAGAGACAAACAATGAGCAGTTCTTC; cdr3_aa: CAWSVETNNEQFF
v_call: TRBV7-9; d_call: TRBD1; j_call: TRBJ2-1; cdr3_length: 14; clone_size: .; cdr3_nt: TGTGCCAGCAGCAAAGTGGGACAGAACAATGAGCAGTTCTTC; cdr3_aa: CASSKVGQNNEQFF
v_call: TRBV19; d_call: TRBD1; j_call: TRBJ2-5; cdr3_length: 14; clone_size: .; cdr3_nt: TGTGCCAGTAGTATTAAGGACAGGGGAGAGACCCAGTACTTC; cdr3_aa: CASSIKDRGETQYF
v_call: TRBV6-5; d_call: TRBD2; j_call: TRBJ2-3; cdr3_length: 13; clone_size: .; cdr3_nt: TGTGCCAGCAGTACTAGCGGCACGGGTACGCAGTATTTT; cdr3_aa: CASSTSGTGTQYF
v_call: TRBV24-1; d_call: TRBD1; j_call: TRBJ2-5; cdr3_length: 15; clone_size: .; cdr3_nt: TGTGCCACCAGTGGTTATTCCAGGGGGCAAGAGACCCAGTACTTC; cdr3_aa: CATSGYSRGQETQYF
v_call: TRBV2; d_call: .; j_call: TRBJ2-7; cdr3_length: 15; clone_size: .; cdr3_nt: TGTGCCAGCACCCCACTGAGGGGGGGGACCTACGAGCAGTACTTC; cdr3_aa: CASTPLRGGTYEQYF
v_call: TRBV6-2/TRBV6-3; d_call: TRBD1; j_call: TRBJ1-6; cdr3_length: 15; clone_size: .; cdr3_nt: TGTGCCAGCAGCCGGGACAGCTATAATAATTCACCCCTCCACTTT; cdr3_aa: CASSRDSYNNSPLHF
v_call: TRBV2; d_call: TRBD2; j_call: TRBJ2-3; cdr3_length: 16; clone_size: .; cdr3_nt: TGTGCCAGCAGTCCTCGAGGCGGGGGGGCCACAGATACGCAGTATTTT; cdr3_aa: CASSPRGGGATDTQYF
v_call: TRBV6-6; d_call: .; j_call: TRBJ1-6; cdr3_length: 13; clone_size: .; cdr3_nt: TGTGCCAGCAACCAAGAGGGAGCCTCACCCCTCCACTTT; cdr3_aa: CASNQEGASPLHF
v_call: TRBV5-4; d_call: .; j_call: TRBJ1-1; cdr3_length: 16; clone_size: .; cdr3_nt: TGTGCCAGCAGCTTGGCAGGTCGTCCGGCGAACACTGAAGCTTTCTTT; cdr3_aa: CASSLAGRPANTEAFF
v_call: TRBV3-1/TRBV3-2; d_call: TRBD2; j_call: TRBJ2-1; cdr3_length: 12; clone_size: .; cdr3_nt: TGTGCCAGCAACACCGGACCCGGGAGGGAGTTCTTC; cdr3_aa: CASNTGPGREFF
v_call: TRBV15; d_call: .; j_call: TRBJ2-2; cdr3_length: 13; clone_size: .; cdr3_nt: TGTGCCACCAGCAGAGATGAGGCCGGGGAGCTGTTTTTT; cdr3_aa: CATSRDEAGELFF
v_call: TRBV3-1/TRBV3-2; d_call: .; j_call: TRBJ1-3; cdr3_length: 16; clone_size: .; cdr3_nt: TGTGCCAGCAGCCCCTGGACAGAGTCCCTTACCCGCACCATATATTTT; cdr3_aa: CASSPWTESLTRTIYF
v_call: TRBV19; d_call: TRBD1; j_call: TRBJ2-7; cdr3_length: 16; clone_size: .; cdr3_nt: TGTGCCAGTAGTTTCTCCTGGACAGGGGGCGAGTACGAGCAGTACTTC; cdr3_aa: CASSFSWTGGEYEQYF
v_call: TRBV10-3; d_call: TRBD2; j_call: TRBJ2-7; cdr3_length: 15; clone_size: few; cdr3_nt: TGTGCCATCAGTGAGTCCCTAGCGGGGTCCTACGAGCAGTACTTC; cdr3_aa: CAISESLAGSYEQYF
v_call: TRBV19; d_call: TRBD1; j_call: TRBJ1-4; cdr3_length: 15; clone_size: .; cdr3_nt: TGTGCCAGTAGTGTCACAGGGGCGACTAATGAAAAACTGTTTTTT; cdr3_aa: CASSVTGATNEKLFF
v_call: TRBV9; d_call: TRBD2; j_call: TRBJ2-3; cdr3_length: 15; clone_size: once; cdr3_nt: TGTGCCAGCAGCGTAGCCCCAGCGGGGGAAGATACGCAGTATTTT; cdr3_aa: CASSVAPAGEDTQYF
v_call: TRBV12-3/TRBV12-4; d_call: TRBD2; j_call: TRBJ2-1; cdr3_length: 13; clone_size: .; cdr3_nt: TGTGCCAGCAGCCCCGGGGGGAGTCATGAGCAGTTCTTC; cdr3_aa: CASSPGGSHEQFF
v_call: TRBV19; d_call: TRBD1; j_call: TRBJ2-2; cdr3_length: 15; clone_size: .; cdr3_nt: TGTGCCAGTAGTATTTTCCCGGGGACAGGCGGGGAGCTGTTTTTT; cdr3_aa: CASSIFPGTGGELFF
v_call: TRBV7-8; d_call: TRBD1; j_call: TRBJ1-2; cdr3_length: 15; clone_size: .; cdr3_nt: TGTGCCAGCAGCTTAGGACTGGACAGGGGATATGGCTACACCTTC; cdr3_aa: CASSLGLDRGYGYTF